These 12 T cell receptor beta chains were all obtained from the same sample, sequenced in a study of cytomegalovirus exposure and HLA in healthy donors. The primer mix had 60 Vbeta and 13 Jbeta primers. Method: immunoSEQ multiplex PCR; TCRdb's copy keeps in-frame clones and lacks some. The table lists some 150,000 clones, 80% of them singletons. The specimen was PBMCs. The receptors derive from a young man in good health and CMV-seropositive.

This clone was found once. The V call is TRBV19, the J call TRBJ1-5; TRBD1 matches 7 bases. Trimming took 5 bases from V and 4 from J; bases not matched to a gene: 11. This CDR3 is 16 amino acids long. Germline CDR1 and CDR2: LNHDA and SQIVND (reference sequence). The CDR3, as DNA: TGTGCCAGTAGTCGGGGGGGGGACAGTCAAAATCAGCCCCAGCATTTT. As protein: CASSRGGDSQNQPQHF.

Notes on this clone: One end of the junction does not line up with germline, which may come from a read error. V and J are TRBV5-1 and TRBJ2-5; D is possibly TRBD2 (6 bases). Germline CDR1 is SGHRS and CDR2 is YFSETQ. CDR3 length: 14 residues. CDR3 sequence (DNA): TGCGCCAGCAGCTTGGAAGCTGGTCGGGAGACCCGGTACTTC. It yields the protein CASSLEAGRETRYF. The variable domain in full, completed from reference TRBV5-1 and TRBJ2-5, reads KAGVTQTPRYLIKTRGQQVTLSCSPISGHRSVSWYQQTPGQGLQFLFEYFSETQRNKGNFPGRFSGRQFSNSRSEMNVSTLELGDSALYLCASSLEAGRETRYFGPGTRLLVL.

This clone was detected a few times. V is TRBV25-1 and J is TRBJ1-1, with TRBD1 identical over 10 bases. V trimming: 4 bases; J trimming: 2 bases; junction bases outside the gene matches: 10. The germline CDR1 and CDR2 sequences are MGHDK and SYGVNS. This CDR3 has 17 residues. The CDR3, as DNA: TGTGCCAGCAGTGTCAGACAGGGGGCCGGACGAAACACTGAAGCTTTCTTT. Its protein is CASSVRQGAGRNTEAFF.

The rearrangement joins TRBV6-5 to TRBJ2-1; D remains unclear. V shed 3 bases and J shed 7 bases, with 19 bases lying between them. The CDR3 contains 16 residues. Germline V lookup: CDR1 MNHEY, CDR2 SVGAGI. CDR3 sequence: CASSYSVPSFGNEQFF. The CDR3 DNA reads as TGTGCCAGCAGTTATTCGGTGCCTAGTTTTGGGAATGAGCAGTTCTTC.

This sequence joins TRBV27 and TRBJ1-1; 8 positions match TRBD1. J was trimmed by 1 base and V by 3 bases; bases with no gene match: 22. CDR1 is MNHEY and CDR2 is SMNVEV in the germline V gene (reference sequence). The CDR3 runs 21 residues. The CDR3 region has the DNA TGTGCCAGCAGTTTTAGGCAGGGGGCGCGCCAGAGAGGCGAACCGAACACTGAAGCTTTCTTT. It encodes CASSFRQGARQRGEPNTEAFF.

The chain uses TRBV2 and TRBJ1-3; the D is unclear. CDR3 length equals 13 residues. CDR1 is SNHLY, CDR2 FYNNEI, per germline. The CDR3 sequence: CALGGVSGNTIYF. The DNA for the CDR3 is TGTGCACTAGGAGGCGTCTCTGGAAACACCATATATTTT.

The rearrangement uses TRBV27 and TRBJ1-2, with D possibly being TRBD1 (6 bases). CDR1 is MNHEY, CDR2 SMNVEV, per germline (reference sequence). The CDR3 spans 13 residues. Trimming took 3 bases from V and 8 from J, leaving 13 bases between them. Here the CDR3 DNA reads TGTGCCAGCAGTTTGGGGTTAGGGGGAGGCTACACCTTC. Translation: CASSLGLGGGYTF.

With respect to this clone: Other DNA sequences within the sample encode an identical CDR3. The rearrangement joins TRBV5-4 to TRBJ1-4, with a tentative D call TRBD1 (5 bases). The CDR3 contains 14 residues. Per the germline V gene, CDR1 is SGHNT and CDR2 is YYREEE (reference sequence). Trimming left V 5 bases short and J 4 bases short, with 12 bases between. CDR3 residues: CASSSDSYNEKLFF. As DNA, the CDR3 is TGTGCCAGCAGTTCCGACAGTTATAATGAAAAACTGTTTTTT.

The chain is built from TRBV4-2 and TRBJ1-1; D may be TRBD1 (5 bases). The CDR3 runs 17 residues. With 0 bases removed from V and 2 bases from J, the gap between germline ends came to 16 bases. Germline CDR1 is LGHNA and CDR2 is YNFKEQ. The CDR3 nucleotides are TGTGCCAGCAGCCAAGACACAGGCACCTCCCTAAACACTGAAGCTTTCTTT. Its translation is CASSQDTGTSLNTEAFF.

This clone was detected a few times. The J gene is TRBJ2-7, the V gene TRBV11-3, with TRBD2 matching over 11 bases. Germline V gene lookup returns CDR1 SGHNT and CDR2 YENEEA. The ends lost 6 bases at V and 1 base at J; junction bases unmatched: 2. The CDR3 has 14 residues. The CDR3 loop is CASRLAGASYEQYF. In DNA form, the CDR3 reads TGTGCCAGCAGACTAGCGGGGGCTTCCTACGAGCAGTACTTC.

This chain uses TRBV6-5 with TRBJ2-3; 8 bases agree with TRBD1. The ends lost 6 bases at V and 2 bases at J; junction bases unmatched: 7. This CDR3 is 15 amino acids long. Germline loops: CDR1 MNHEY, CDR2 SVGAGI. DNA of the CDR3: TGTGCCAGCAGCTTGACAGGGGCGAACACAGATACGCAGTATTTT. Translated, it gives CASSLTGANTDTQYF.

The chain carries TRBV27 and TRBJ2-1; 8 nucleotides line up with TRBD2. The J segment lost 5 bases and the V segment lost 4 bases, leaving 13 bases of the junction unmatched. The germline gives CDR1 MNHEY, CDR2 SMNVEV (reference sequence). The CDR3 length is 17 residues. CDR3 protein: CASSYREPLAENNEQFF. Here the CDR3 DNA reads TGTGCCAGCAGTTACCGGGAGCCACTAGCGGAGAACAATGAGCAGTTCTTC.